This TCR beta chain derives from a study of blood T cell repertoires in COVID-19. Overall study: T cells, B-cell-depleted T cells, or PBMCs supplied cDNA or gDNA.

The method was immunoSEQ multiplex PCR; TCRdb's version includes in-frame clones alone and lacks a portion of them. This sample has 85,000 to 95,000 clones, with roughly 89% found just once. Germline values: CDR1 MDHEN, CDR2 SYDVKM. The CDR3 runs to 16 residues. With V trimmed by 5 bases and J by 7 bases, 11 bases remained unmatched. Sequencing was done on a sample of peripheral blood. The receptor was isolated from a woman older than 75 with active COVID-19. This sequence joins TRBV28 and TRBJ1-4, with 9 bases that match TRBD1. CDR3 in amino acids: CASSESQGATSEKLFF. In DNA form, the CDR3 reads TGTGCCAGCAGTGAGTCACAGGGGGCGACTTCTGAAAAACTGTTTTTT.